This TCR beta chain was captured in a study of human T cells and chemical hapten exposure. TCRdb processed the RACE reads anew with MiXCR; each CDR3 protein has one entry. Of 100,000 to 150,000 distinct CDR3 sequences in the sample, approximately 12% were seen once. Sample time point: pre-sensitization, week 0. Treatment in this sample: therapeutic diphenylcyclopropenone sensitization with weekly scalp DPC. This clonotype was detected a few times. The sequence came from a woman aged 18-29 years with alopecia areata. Some clones in this sample may be carry-over from other donors' samples. The input for sequencing was whole blood, taken in connection with sensitization to the hapten diphenylcyclopropenone (DPC).

The CDR3 protein is CASSPTSAPADTQYF. The CDR3 DNA follows: TGTGCCAGCTCACCCACGTCAGCCCCCGCAGATACGCAGTATTTT. The chain combines TRBV18 with TRBJ2-3; D gene unclear. V was trimmed by 3 bases and J by 4 bases, leaving 14 bases between them. This CDR3 spans 15 amino acids. Germline V gene lookup returns CDR1 KGHSH and CDR2 LQKENI. Based on the CDR3 plus reference TRBV18 and TRBJ2-3, the full variable domain is NAGVMQNPRHLVRRRGQEARLRCSPMKGHSHVYWYRQLPEEGLKFMVYLQKENIIDESGMPKERFSAEFPKEGPSILRIQQVVRGDSAAYFCASSPTSAPADTQYFGPGTRLTVL.